This TCR beta chain derives from a study of esophageal squamous cell carcinoma under preoperative chemotherapy. Study-wide findings and caveats: After chemotherapy, TCR diversity rose significantly in peripheral T cells but not in tumor-infiltrating lymphocytes.

TCRdb re-derived calls from the PCR reads in MiXCR, one entry per CDR3 protein. Of about 18,000 distinct CDR3 sequences listed, around 42% are singletons. The germline gives CDR1 SGHVS, CDR2 FNYEAQ. CDR3 length: 18 amino acids. Trimming took off 3 bases at V and 1 base at J, with 18 bases between the two ends. The table lists this clonotype with a count of one. Its antigen is unknown. Time point of the sample: after preoperative PTX-NDP chemotherapy. The sample was taken from a patient given preoperative chemotherapy. The clonotype originates from a human donor with esophageal squamous cell carcinoma. The donor label of this sample is uncertain. V and J are TRBV7-6 and TRBJ2-2; D is undetermined. The CDR3 sequence is CASSLFSLEAWNTGELFF. CDR3 in DNA: TGTGCCAGCAGCTTGTTCAGTCTGGAAGCCTGGAACACCGGGGAGCTGTTTTTT.